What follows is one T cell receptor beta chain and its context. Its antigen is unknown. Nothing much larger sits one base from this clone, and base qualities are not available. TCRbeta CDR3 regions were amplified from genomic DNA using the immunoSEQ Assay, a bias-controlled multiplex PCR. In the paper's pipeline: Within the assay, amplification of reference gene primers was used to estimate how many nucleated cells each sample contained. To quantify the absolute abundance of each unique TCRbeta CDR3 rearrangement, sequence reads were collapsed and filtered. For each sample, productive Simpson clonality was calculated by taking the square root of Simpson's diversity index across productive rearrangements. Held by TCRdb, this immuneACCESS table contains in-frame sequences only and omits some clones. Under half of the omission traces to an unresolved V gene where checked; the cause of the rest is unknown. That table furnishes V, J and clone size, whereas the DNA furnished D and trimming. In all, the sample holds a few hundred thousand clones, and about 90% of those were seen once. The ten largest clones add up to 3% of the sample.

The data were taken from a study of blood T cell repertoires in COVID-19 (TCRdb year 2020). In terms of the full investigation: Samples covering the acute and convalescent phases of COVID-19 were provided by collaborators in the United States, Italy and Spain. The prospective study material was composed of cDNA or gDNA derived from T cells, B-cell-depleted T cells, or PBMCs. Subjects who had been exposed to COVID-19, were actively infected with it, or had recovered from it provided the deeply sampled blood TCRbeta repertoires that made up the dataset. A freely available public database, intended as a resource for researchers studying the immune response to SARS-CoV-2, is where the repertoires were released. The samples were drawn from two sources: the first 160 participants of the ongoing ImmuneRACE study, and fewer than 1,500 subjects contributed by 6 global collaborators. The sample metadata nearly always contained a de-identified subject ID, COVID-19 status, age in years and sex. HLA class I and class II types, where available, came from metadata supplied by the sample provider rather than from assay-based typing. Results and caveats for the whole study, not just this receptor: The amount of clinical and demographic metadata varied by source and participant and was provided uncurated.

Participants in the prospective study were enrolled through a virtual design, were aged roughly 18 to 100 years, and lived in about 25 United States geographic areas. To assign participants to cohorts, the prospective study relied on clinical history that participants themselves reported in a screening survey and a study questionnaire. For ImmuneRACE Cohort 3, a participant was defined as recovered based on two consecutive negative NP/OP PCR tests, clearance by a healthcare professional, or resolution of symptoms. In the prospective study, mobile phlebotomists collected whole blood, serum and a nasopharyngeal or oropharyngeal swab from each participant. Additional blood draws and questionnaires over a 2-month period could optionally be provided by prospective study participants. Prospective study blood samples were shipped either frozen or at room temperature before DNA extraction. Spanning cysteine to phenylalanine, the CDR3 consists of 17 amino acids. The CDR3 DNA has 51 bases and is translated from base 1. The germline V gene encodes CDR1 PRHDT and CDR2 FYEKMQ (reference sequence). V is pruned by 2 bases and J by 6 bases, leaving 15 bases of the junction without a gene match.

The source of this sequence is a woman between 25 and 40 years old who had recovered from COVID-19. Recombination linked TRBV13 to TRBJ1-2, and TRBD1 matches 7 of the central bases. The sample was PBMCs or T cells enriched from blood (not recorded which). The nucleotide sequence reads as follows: TGTGCCAGCAGCTTAAAGGCCAATGGACAGGCGAAGCATGGCTACACCTTC. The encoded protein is CASSLKANGQAKHGYTF.